These 18 T cell receptor beta chains came from one sample sequenced in a study of cytomegalovirus exposure and HLA in healthy donors. Use of 60 Vbeta and 13 Jbeta primers characterized the PCR. TCRdb keeps only in-frame clones here, not all; method: immunoSEQ multiplex PCR. The table records about 140,000 clones, around 79% of them present only once. Source material: PBMCs. Receptors originate from a woman between 50 and 59 years old in good health and CMV-seropositive.

The table lists this clone with a count of one. The chain combines TRBV6-4 with TRBJ1-5; D remains ambiguous. V was clipped by 5 bases and J by 1 base, with 15 bases between them. The CDR3 extends over 16 amino acids. Germline CDR1 MRHNA, CDR2 SNTAGT. The CDR3 DNA reads as TGTGCCAGCAGTCACCCCGACACTCTAAGCAATCAGCCCCAGCATTTT. It yields the protein CASSHPDTLSNQPQHF.

The chain employs TRBV9 and TRBJ1-2, with D perhaps matching TRBD1 (6 bases). The CDR3 is 15 residues long. Germline values: CDR1 SGDLS, CDR2 YYNGEE. Trimming cost V 2 bases and J 4 bases, with 15 bases left between them. In DNA, the CDR3 is TGTGCCAGCAGCGTGGAGACAGGACCCTTCTATGGCTACACCTTC. It yields the protein CASSVETGPFYGYTF.

The V call is TRBV27, the J call TRBJ1-5; TRBD1 aligns across 9 bases. V lost 6 bases and J lost 2; bases outside the gene matches: 5. CDR1 MNHEY and CDR2 SMNVEV come from the germline V gene (reference sequence). This CDR3 is 15 amino acids long. The CDR3 sequence: CASSPDRGRNQPQHF. CDR3 DNA: TGTGCCAGCAGCCCGGACAGGGGTCGCAATCAGCCCCAGCATTTT.

Written as DNA, the CDR3 is TGTGCTAGTGGTTCTGGCGGGACAGGGGACTACGAGCAGTACTTC. It codes for CASGSGGTGDYEQYF. The chain recombines TRBV12-5 with TRBJ2-7, with 10 positions matching TRBD1. The CDR3 is made up of 15 amino acids. V gave up 4 bases and J gave up 3 bases; unmatched junction bases: 6. The germline V gene has CDR1 LGHNT and CDR2 FRNRAP.

This rearrangement joins TRBV19 to TRBJ1-1, with D unresolved. Germline CDR1 reads LNHDA; CDR2 reads SQIVND (reference sequence). This CDR3 has 14 amino acids. The germline V and J ends were trimmed by 3 bases and 0 bases, with 8 bases remaining between them. The CDR3 here is CASSISRMNTEAFF. The CDR3 DNA sequence: TGTGCCAGTAGTATCAGCAGGATGAACACTGAAGCTTTCTTT.

The chain has TRBV6-6 and TRBJ1-5, with D possibly being TRBD1 (6 bases). The CDR3 has 14 residues. V shed 5 bases and J shed 3 bases, with 11 bases lying between them. Germline-derived CDR1 and CDR2 are MNHNY and SVGAGI (reference sequence). DNA of the CDR3: TGTGCCAGCAGTATAGGACAGATCAATCAGCCCCAGCATTTT. Protein product: CASSIGQINQPQHF.

This clone showed up just a few times. The CDR3 sequence: CASTRGRESNQPQHF. In DNA, the CDR3 is TGTGCCAGCACCAGGGGGCGCGAGAGCAATCAGCCCCAGCATTTT. This chain links TRBV6-5 with TRBJ1-5; 8 positions agree with TRBD1. The CDR3 spans 15 residues. The germline V gene has CDR1 MNHEY and CDR2 SVGAGI. After removal of 7 bases from V and 1 base from J, the junction contained 6 bases not matched to a gene.

The CDR3 coding sequence is TGTGCCAGCAGTCCCCTAGCGGGGGAATACAATGAGCAGTTCTTC. Its translation: CASSPLAGEYNEQFF. This chain connects TRBV6-6 to TRBJ2-1; TRBD2 aligns across 10 bases. The CDR3 totals 15 residues. The germline V gene has CDR1 MNHNY and CDR2 SVGAGI (reference sequence). V gave up 5 bases and J gave up 4 bases; unmatched junction bases: 5.

The chain carries TRBV11-2 and TRBJ2-3, with 8 bases fitting TRBD2. CDR1 SGHAT and CDR2 FQNNGV come from the germline V gene. Trimming removed 5 bases from V and 4 bases from J; junction bases left unmatched: 8. The CDR3 consists of 15 residues. The CDR3 reads CASSLYGGAPDTQYF. The CDR3, as DNA: TGTGCCAGCAGCCTTTACGGGGGGGCCCCAGATACGCAGTATTTT.

This rearrangement joins TRBV18 to TRBJ1-1, with no clear D. V lost 3 bases and J 0 bases, leaving 5 bases between the germline ends. Germline loops: CDR1 KGHSH, CDR2 LQKENI. The CDR3 contains 13 residues. CDR3 in DNA: TGTGCCAGCTCACCTAGCATGAACACTGAAGCTTTCTTT. This codes for CASSPSMNTEAFF.

The sample holds a few counts of this clone. The rearrangement joins TRBV30 to TRBJ1-5; perhaps TRBD1 as D (6 bases). V lost 2 bases and J lost 8, with 13 bases in between. This CDR3 comprises 13 residues. Looked up from germline, CDR1 is GTSNPN and CDR2 is SVGIG (reference sequence). CDR3 sequence: CAWSLQGGEPQHF. In DNA, the CDR3 is TGTGCCTGGAGTTTACAGGGTGGAGAGCCCCAGCATTTT.

The DNA for the CDR3 is TGTGCCAGCGGGTTTTTGACAGCCGCCTATGGCTACACCTTC. It codes for CASGFLTAAYGYTF. This chain links TRBV2 with TRBJ1-2; TRBD1 might be the D (5 bases). V gave up 8 bases and J gave up 4 bases, with 17 bases separating them. The CDR3 extends over 14 amino acids. Per the germline V gene, CDR1 is SNHLY and CDR2 is FYNNEI.

The chain employs TRBV10-3 and TRBJ1-4, with a weak D call TRBD1 (6 bases). The CDR3 is 11 residues long. Germline values: CDR1 ENHRY, CDR2 SYGVKD. V dropped 8 bases and J dropped 8 bases, with 9 bases sitting between them. The CDR3 sequence is CAIGGEEKLFF. Here the CDR3 DNA reads TGTGCCATCGGGGGCGAGGAAAAACTGTTTTTT.

The chain is built from TRBV7-2 and TRBJ1-5; a possible D gene is TRBD1 (5 bases). The germline V and J ends were trimmed by 5 bases and 5 bases, with 16 bases remaining between them. The CDR3 consists of 15 residues. Germline CDR1 reads SGHTA; CDR2 reads FQGNSA. The CDR3 bases are TGTGCCAGCAGCCAGATTCCAGGGATAGATCAGCCCCAGCATTTT. Translation gives CASSQIPGIDQPQHF.

The rearrangement uses TRBV29-1 and TRBJ1-3; D is uncertain. CDR1 is SQVTM and CDR2 is ANQGSEA in the germline V gene. V was trimmed by 7 bases and J by 2 bases, leaving 12 bases between them. The CDR3 runs 13 residues. DNA of the CDR3: TGCAGCGGCCACAGCTTTGCTGGAAACACCATATATTTT. Protein sequence: CSGHSFAGNTIYF.

This clone was counted a few times. V usage is TRBV28 and J usage is TRBJ1-5; D ambiguous. The germline V and J ends were trimmed by 3 bases and 1 base, with 10 bases remaining between them. Germline CDR1 reads MDHEN; CDR2 reads SYDVKM. This CDR3 is 15 amino acids long. This CDR3 is CASSFMGLSNQPQHF. CDR3 DNA: TGTGCCAGCAGTTTCATGGGCCTCAGCAATCAGCCCCAGCATTTT. Combining the CDR3 with reference TRBV28 and TRBJ1-5 gives the whole variable domain DVKVTQSSRYLVKRTGEKVFLECVQDMDHENMFWYRQDPGLGLRLIYFSYDVKMKEKGDIPEGYSVSREKKERFSLILESASTNQTSMYLCASSFMGLSNQPQHFGDGTRLSIL.

The rearrangement uses TRBV7-6 and TRBJ2-7; 11 nucleotides align to TRBD2. V was clipped by 5 bases and J by 0 bases; unmatched bases: 15. Germline V gene lookup returns CDR1 SGHVS and CDR2 FNYEAQ. The length of the CDR3 is 19 residues. In nucleotides, the CDR3 is TGTGCCAGCAGCATTACGGCTAGCGGGGGGCGGGAGCCCTCCTACGAGCAGTACTTC. As protein: CASSITASGGREPSYEQYF. The complete variable domain, with remaining parts taken from reference TRBV7-6 and TRBJ2-7, reads GAGVSQSPRYKVTKRGQDVALRCDPISGHVSLYWYRQALGQGPEFLTYFNYEAQQDKSGLPNDRFSAERPEGSISTLTIQRTEQRDSAMYRCASSITASGGREPSYEQYFGPGTRLTVT.

The chain uses TRBV9 and TRBJ2-5; 10 nucleotides match TRBD2. The closer fit of TRBJ2-7 to the DNA end suggests the J call may be wrong. The CDR3 covers 16 residues. Per the germline V gene, CDR1 is SGDLS and CDR2 is YYNGEE. The CDR3 sequence: CASSVARLAGAYEQYF. The CDR3 DNA reads TGTGCCAGCAGCGTAGCTCGGCTAGCGGGGGCCTACGAGCAGTACTTC.